Following are 11 T cell receptor beta chains from one sample sequenced in a study of control samples from healthy donors and cancer patients. Sequencing was performed with immunoSEQ multiplex PCR; in TCRdb, only in-frame clones are kept and a portion is missing. The data contain around 150,000 clones, about 90% of them seen just once; the ten biggest clones take up approximately 12%. Sequencing was done on a sample of blood. The receptors originated from a man aged 25-45 years in good health.

The chain uses TRBV7-9 and TRBJ1-4; D is undetermined. This CDR3 spans 17 amino acids. V was clipped by 2 bases and J by 0 bases, with 13 bases between them. Germline lookup yields CDR1 SEHNR and CDR2 FQNEAQ (reference sequence). The CDR3: CASSLNPLRTTNEKLFF. CDR3 in DNA: TGTGCCAGCAGCTTAAACCCCTTGAGAACAACTAATGAAAAACTGTTTTTT.

The gene calls are TRBV5-8 and TRBJ2-2; perhaps TRBD1 as D (6 bases). Trimming left V 5 bases short and J 5 bases short, with 10 bases between. Germline CDR1 and CDR2: SGHTS and YDEGEE. CDR3 size: 13 residues. DNA of the CDR3: TGTGCCAGCAGGAGCAGGGGAACCGGGGAGCTGTTTTTT. Amino acids: CASRSRGTGELFF.

The CDR3 DNA sequence: TGTGCCAGCAGGACAGGTTTTTTAATTAATGAAAAACTGTTTTTT. Translated: CASRTGFLINEKLFF. The chain combines TRBV7-2 with TRBJ1-4, with D possibly matching TRBD1 (6 bases). CDR3 size: 15 residues. Germline values: CDR1 SGHTA, CDR2 FQGNSA. V lost 6 bases, J lost 4 bases, and 15 bases lay in between. Looking up the rest from reference TRBV7-2 and TRBJ1-4 gives the full variable domain: GAGVSQSPSNKVTEKGKDVELRCDPISGHTALYWYRQSLGQGLEFLIYFQGNSAPDKSGLPSDRFSAERTGGSVSTLTIQRTQQEDSAVYLCASRTGFLINEKLFFGSGTQLSVL.

This chain joins TRBV24-1 and TRBJ1-5, with D possibly matching TRBD1 (6 bases). The CDR3 spans 14 residues. The germline V gene encodes CDR1 KGHDR and CDR2 SFDVKD. The V end lost 5 bases, the J end lost 5 bases, and 12 bases lay between the germline ends. CDR3 DNA sequence: TGTGCCACCAGTGGAGGGGCAGGGGATCAGCCCCAGCATTTT. It translates to CATSGGAGDQPQHF.

The J gene is TRBJ2-1, the V gene TRBV6-1; 11 bases map to TRBD2. V shed 1 base and J 4 bases; nucleotides not matched to a gene: 3. This CDR3 comprises 16 residues. CDR1 and CDR2 (germline): MNHNS, SASEGT. The CDR3 loop is CASSEGRLAGYNEQFF. The DNA for the CDR3 is TGTGCCAGCAGTGAAGGCCGACTAGCGGGATACAATGAGCAGTTCTTC.

This clone has a handful of counts. The CDR3 nucleotides read TGTGCCAGCAGTTTAGTAGGCACTGAAGCTTTCTTT. Translating gives CASSLVGTEAFF. V and J are TRBV27 and TRBJ1-1; D call uncertain. V gave up 2 bases and J gave up 4 bases, with 5 bases separating them. The germline V gene has CDR1 MNHEY and CDR2 SMNVEV (reference sequence). The CDR3 loop spans 12 amino acids.

This rearrangement joins TRBV13 to TRBJ2-2, with 10 bases aligning to TRBD2. Germline assignment: CDR1 PRHDT and CDR2 FYEKMQ (reference sequence). The trim removed 3 bases at V and 0 bases at J, leaving 1 base unmatched. This CDR3 is 16 amino acids long. In DNA, the CDR3 is TGTGCCAGCAGCTTCAGCGGGAGGGCGAACACCGGGGAGCTGTTTTTT. Its translation: CASSFSGRANTGELFF.

V usage is TRBV12-3 or TRBV12-4 and J usage is TRBJ2-3; no clear D. V was pared by 5 bases and J by 3 bases, with 9 bases between. This CDR3 contains 13 residues. This CDR3 is CASSLQITDTQYF. As DNA, the CDR3 is TGTGCCAGCAGTCTACAGATAACAGATACGCAGTATTTT.

This chain joins TRBV3-1 (or the pseudogene TRBV3-2) and TRBJ2-1, with D perhaps TRBD2 (6 bases). The V gene lost 0 bases and the J gene lost 0 bases, with 6 bases spanning the gap. The CDR3 is 15 residues long. The germline CDR1 and CDR2 sequences are LGHDT and YNNKEL (reference sequence). The CDR3 loop reads CASSQEGGSYNEQFF. The CDR3 DNA reads TGTGCCAGCAGCCAAGAGGGGGGCTCCTACAATGAGCAGTTCTTC.

V gene TRBV3-1 (or the pseudogene TRBV3-2) combines with J gene TRBJ1-1; possible D gene TRBD1, 6 bases. With 4 bases removed from V and 7 bases from J, the gap between germline ends came to 22 bases. The germline V gene has CDR1 LGHDT and CDR2 YNNKEL (reference sequence). The CDR3 runs 16 residues. The CDR3 sequence is CASSRRRGRGGFEAFF. The CDR3 bases are TGTGCCAGCAGCCGTCGCCGGGGGCGCGGCGGATTTGAAGCTTTCTTT.

Regarding this clone: Other nucleotide sequences from this sample produce the same CDR3. The V call is TRBV6-5, the J call TRBJ1-1; D unresolved. The CDR3 has 13 amino acids. Germline V lookup: CDR1 MNHEY, CDR2 SVGAGI. V lost 4 bases to trimming and J lost 2 bases, with 8 bases between them. As DNA, the CDR3 is TGTGCCAGCAGTTCACGAGGTAACACTGAAGCTTTCTTT. Translating gives CASSSRGNTEAFF.